This T cell receptor (beta chain) stems from a study of shared clonotypes between healthy human individuals (TCRdb year 2020). For the wider study: The cohort comprised a couple of women and three men aged 18 to 49 years. For each donor, three plates each were used for CD4 naive and CD4 memory, two plates were used for CD8 naive, and one plate was used for CD8 memory. Different laboratories and diverse techniques were used to prepare libraries and sequence TCR repertoires, to increase sequencing depth and limit assay-specific biases. Per donor, leukapheresis produced somewhere between about 0.9 and 9 billion PBMCs. Blood TCR repertoires of four to six healthy adults were deeply sequenced to estimate repertoire size and the extent of clonotype sharing between individuals.

On the study overall, not on this receptor specifically: Sharing across a few donors was observed for about 5% of naive CD4, less than 4% of naive CD8, 2% to 2.5% of memory CD4, and around 0.4% of memory CD8 clonotypes. Rarefaction of sorted-subset datasets indicated incomplete sequencing despite the large sequencing depth. Clonotypes shared by all four sorted-subset donors showed higher generation probabilities than non-shared clonotypes. Because the study included a small number of donors, the genetic and exposure-history diversity represented was limited. Sampling was limited to blood, and TCR repertoires in tissue likely differ from TCR repertoires in blood. Naive subsets generally had larger estimated clonotype richness than memory subsets did. Pairwise subsampling indicated that sequencing depth was expected to affect the degree of clonotype sharing among donors.

Note on this clone: The antigen this receptor binds is unknown. No clone much larger than this one lies a single base away; base qualities are absent.

Using the deep immunoSEQ assay, multiplex PCR amplified TCR CDR3 regions from genomic DNA. Extracted genomic DNA from each cell subset was spread evenly across all wells of several immunoSEQ 96-well plates, with each plate serving as a replicate. For sorted subsets, roughly 200 ng genomic DNA, equal to about 30,000 T cell genomes, was loaded into each replicate PCR. The purified libraries were quantified using a Qubit 3.0 fluorometer, sized with a Bioanalyzer 2100, and then quantified again using the KAPA Library Quantification kit. Each immunoSEQ 96-well plate was sequenced on its own single-read 150-cycle Illumina NextSeq 550 flow cell. The source study handled its data this way. The immunoSEQ output contained only junctional sequences without quality scores, so filtering could not match that applied to full-length reads. Sequences were annotated with PyIR, a Python wrapper for IgBLAST v1.9, using IMGT germline references to assign V/J genes and CDR3. Reads were filtered out if the reads had weak V/J assignments (E-value above 1e-6), no CDR3, stop codons, out-of-frame junctions, or ambiguous translated residues. V3J clonotypes were defined as sequences sharing the same inferred V gene, J gene, and CDR3 amino acid sequence. Percentage overlap between repertoires was computed as shared unique clonotypes divided by the size of the smaller repertoire. Richness of each repertoire was evaluated using RTK rarefaction, the Chao1 estimator, and Recon v2.1 estimates of unobserved clonotypes. Generation probabilities were computed with OLGA for all TCRbeta clonotypes obtained by the gDNA method from a few donors. TCRdb limited this immuneACCESS table to in-frame rearrangements with V and J called. A share of clones is missing; checked studies link under half to unresolved V genes, and the rest is unexplained. V, J and clone size are those of that table, while D and trimming were read from the DNA. Recorded for this sample are roughly 2.6 million clones; just over 90% of them occurred a single time. Clones ranked in the top ten supply more than 0.12% of the sample.

The germline V end is reduced by 4 bases and the J end by 4 bases; junction bases left unmatched: 7. The germline V gene provides CDR1 SGHRS and CDR2 YFSETQ. The CDR3 has 15 amino acids, counting the end cysteine and phenylalanine. CDR3 DNA is the only sequence kept; it has 45 bases, read in frame from the first base. The donors were healthy, HIV-negative adults with no recently reported acute infections or vaccinations. Every donor was a Caucasian adult residing in Nashville, Tennessee, USA. CD4+ T cells were enriched through magnetic negative selection, after which naive cells were positively selected on CD45RA and the remaining negative fraction served as the memory subset. Blood was collected by leukapheresis, and PBMCs were isolated by Ficoll-Histopaque density gradient centrifugation and then cryopreserved in liquid nitrogen vapor phase. Analytical flow cytometry was used to check the purity and quantity of each magnetically sorted T cell population. Genomic DNA was isolated from every sorted fraction and measured by UV absorbance on a Nanodrop 2000c.

The rearrangement combines TRBV5-1 with TRBJ2-2, and 7 bases in between align with TRBD2. The receptor was isolated from a man younger than 35 in good health. The sequencing sample was made of naive CD4+ T cells sorted from blood. The cell subset or site label of this sample denotes: CD45RA+ positively selected. CDR3 loop: CASSETSLGTGELFF. The sequenced DNA: TGCGCCAGCAGCGAGACTAGCCTGGGCACCGGGGAGCTGTTTTTT.